These T cell receptor beta chains were read from a single sample in a study of OX40 agonist ivuxolimab in advanced cancers. Repertoires were generated with immunoSEQ multiplex PCR, while TCRdb's copy carries only in-frame clones and drops some. Here the sample spans some 60,000 clones, roughly 80% being singletons. The sequences come from CD4+ or CD8+ T cells sorted from blood, collected in a trial of the OX40 agonist ivuxolimab. The source of these receptors is an adult with an advanced solid tumor such as melanoma, head and neck, liver or kidney cancer. Each CDR3 is given with its conserved first and last residue. A D gene is named only where the DNA matches it firmly. Expanded clones get a size class; other rows say once, few or many, or leave the size out.

j_gene,abundance,d_gene,v_gene,CDR3nt,CDR3aa
TRBJ1-2,NA,NA,TRBV29-1,TGCAGCGTTGTGCTGGCCCGTTCACAGGAAGCTAACTATGGCTACACCTTC,CSVVLARSQEANYGYTF
TRBJ2-1,NA,NA,TRBV28,TGTGCCACCTCCGGCCACCTAGCGCTCTCCTACAATGAGCAGTTCTTC,CATSGHLALSYNEQFF
TRBJ1-2,NA,NA,TRBV5-1,TGCGCCAGCAGGGGGGACTCTAACTATGGCTACACCTTC,CASRGDSNYGYTF
TRBJ1-2,once,NA,TRBV30,TGTGCCTGGAGTCCCCTAGACTATGGCTACACCTTC,CAWSPLDYGYTF
TRBJ2-3,NA,NA,TRBV7-9,TGTGCCAGCAGCCCCACCGAGGGCTCAGATACGCAGTATTTT,CASSPTEGSDTQYF
TRBJ2-7,NA,NA,TRBV11-1,TGTGCCAGCAGCCCGTGGGGGAACTCAAAAGAGCAGTACTTC,CASSPWGNSKEQYF
TRBJ2-2,NA,TRBD1,TRBV29-1,TGCAGCGTTACCCCCGGGACAGTGAACACCGGGGAGCTGTTTTTT,CSVTPGTVNTGELFF
TRBJ2-5,NA,NA,TRBV21-1,TGTGCCAGCAGCTTCCGGGACAACCCAAGGACCCAGTACTTC,CASSFRDNPRTQYF
TRBJ2-3,once,NA,TRBV6-1,TGTGCCAGCAGTGGGCCGGGAGTTGCGAAAGGTACGCAGTATTTT,CASSGPGVAKGTQYF
TRBJ2-1,NA,NA,TRBV4-1,TGCGCCAGCAGCCAAGGTTTTGGTTCCCTCAATGAGCAGTTCTTC,CASSQGFGSLNEQFF
TRBJ2-5,NA,TRBD1,TRBV5-4,TGTGCCAGCAGCAGCGCCGGAGGGACAGGGGGCGAGACCCAGTACTTC,CASSSAGGTGGETQYF
TRBJ1-1,once,NA,TRBV2,TGTGCCAGCAGTGGAAGAGACAGGTACGCTTTCTTT,CASSGRDRYAFF
TRBJ1-2,NA,NA,TRBV5-5,TGTGCCAGCAGCGTCCGGGACGGAAGGTACTATGGCTACACCTTC,CASSVRDGRYYGYTF
TRBJ2-7,once,NA,TRBV27,TGTGCCAGCAGTTTTATGGGCACGCTGGGCTACGAGCAGTACTTC,CASSFMGTLGYEQYF
TRBJ2-7,NA,TRBD2,TRBV7-9,TGTGCCAGCAGCGGTAGCGGGAGGTACGAGCAGTACTTC,CASSGSGRYEQYF
TRBJ1-2,NA,NA,TRBV5-6,TGTGCCAGCAGCCCTGGGGCGGGCGGCGGTCGGCCCACCTTC,CASSPGAGGGRPTF
TRBJ2-7,few,TRBD1,TRBV7-8,TGTGCCAGCAGCTTAAACGTGCGACAGGGGAATTACGAGCAGTACTTC,CASSLNVRQGNYEQYF
TRBJ2-7,NA,NA,TRBV27,TGTGCCAGCGCCAACCCCGTAGTGGGTGAGCAGTACTTC,CASANPVVGEQYF
TRBJ2-3,NA,NA,TRBV4-2,TGTGCCAGCAGCCAGGAACCGACTACAGATACGCAGTATTTT,CASSQEPTTDTQYF
TRBJ2-5,once,NA,TRBV7-2,TGTGCCAGCAGTCCGGGCAGGGACCGGGAGCAGTACTTC,CASSPGRDREQYF
TRBJ1-1,NA,NA,TRBV10-3,TGTGCCATCAGTGAGAAACTCATGAACACTGAAGCTTTCTTT,CAISEKLMNTEAFF
TRBJ1-1,once,TRBD1,TRBV11-3,TGTGCCAGCAGCCAAGGGGGCACGGCTTTCTTT,CASSQGGTAFF
TRBJ2-7,few,TRBD2,TRBV6-5,TGTGCCAGCAGCAGGGGACTAGCGGGAAACTACGAGCAGTACTTC,CASSRGLAGNYEQYF
TRBJ2-5,few,NA,TRBV30,TGTGCCTGGAGTAACAGCCCGGAGACCCAGTACTTC,CAWSNSPETQYF
TRBJ2-1,few,TRBD1,TRBV5-1,TGCGCCAGCAGCCCGGAAGGGACAGGGGAAGTCAATGAGCAGTTCTTC,CASSPEGTGEVNEQFF
TRBJ1-4,NA,TRBD1,TRBV4-2,TGTGCCAGCAGCCAAGGAGGACAGGCTAATGAAAAACTGTTTTTT,CASSQGGQANEKLFF
TRBJ2-7,once,NA,TRBV30,TGTGCCTGGGGGCAAGGGTCTGGGGTGTACTACGAGCAGTACTTC,CAWGQGSGVYYEQYF
TRBJ1-1,NA,NA,TRBV7-8,TGTGCCAGCAGCCCGAACCCCGGGGGGCGAGGGAACACTGAAGCTTTCTTT,CASSPNPGGRGNTEAFF
TRBJ2-7,NA,TRBD2,TRBV5-6,TGTGCCAGCAGCTTGCGGCTAGCGGGAGGCCGGGAGCAGTACTTC,CASSLRLAGGREQYF
TRBJ1-2,NA,NA,TRBV18,TGTGCCAGCTCACCACCGGGGGGGGCTTATGGCTACACCTTC,CASSPPGGAYGYTF
TRBJ2-7,NA,TRBD2,TRBV2,TGTGCCAGCAGGGGAACTAGCGGGAGGTCCCACGAGCAGTACTTC,CASRGTSGRSHEQYF
TRBJ2-7,NA,TRBD2,TRBV9,TGTGCCAGCAGCGTAGAGTACGGGAGCGGGAGCGAGCAGTACTTC,CASSVEYGSGSEQYF
TRBJ1-2,few,NA,TRBV18,TGTGCCAGCTCACCCGACAGTTATGGCTACACCTTC,CASSPDSYGYTF
TRBJ1-2,once,TRBD1,TRBV4-1,TGCGCCAGCAGCCAAGATGACAGGGTGGACTATGGCTACACCTTC,CASSQDDRVDYGYTF
TRBJ2-5,NA,TRBD1,TRBV5-4,TGTGCCAGCAGTTCCGGGACAGGGGGATTAGGTGCGCCCCAGTACTTC,CASSSGTGGLGAPQYF
TRBJ2-7,NA,NA,TRBV4-1,TGCGCCAGCAGCCACTTCAACTCCCCTTTTGAGCAGTACTTC,CASSHFNSPFEQYF
TRBJ2-1,NA,TRBD2,TRBV19,TGTGCCAGTATGCAAGGCGGGAGCCAGCAGTTCTTC,CASMQGGSQQFF
TRBJ2-7,NA,TRBD2,TRBV5-1,TGCGCCAGCAGCTTGACTAGCGGCTCCTACGAGCAGTACTTC,CASSLTSGSYEQYF
TRBJ1-2,once,NA,TRBV6-5,TGTGCCGCACAGAATCAGAACTATGGCTACACCTTC,CAAQNQNYGYTF
TRBJ2-1,NA,TRBD2,TRBV30,TGTGCCTGGAGTAAACTAGCGAGAAGATACAATGAGCAGTTCTTC,CAWSKLARRYNEQFF
TRBJ2-2,NA,TRBD2,TRBV19,TGTGCCAGTACCGGGACTAGCGGAAACACCGGGGAGCTGTTTTTT,CASTGTSGNTGELFF
TRBJ2-5,NA,NA,TRBV5-1,TGCGCCAGCAGCTTGGGCAGGGCCGAAGAGACCCAGTACTTC,CASSLGRAEETQYF
TRBJ1-2,NA,TRBD1,TRBV5-6,TGTGCCAGCAGCTGGATGGACAGGGGAGCCGGCTACACCTTC,CASSWMDRGAGYTF
TRBJ2-2,NA,NA,TRBV9,TGTGCCAGCAGCGGTGGTAGCACCGGGGAGCTGTTTTTT,CASSGGSTGELFF
TRBJ2-7,NA,TRBD1,TRBV5-4,TGTGCCAGCAGCTACGACAGGGGACACTACGAGCAGTACTTC,CASSYDRGHYEQYF
TRBJ2-7,NA,NA,TRBV4-1,TGCGCCAGCAGCCAAGTTCCGGTTACCTCGGACGAGCAGTACTTC,CASSQVPVTSDEQYF
TRBJ1-4,NA,NA,TRBV7-9,TGTGCCAGCAGCTTAGCTTATGGGGAACTTAATGAAAAACTGTTTTTT,CASSLAYGELNEKLFF
TRBJ1-3,NA,NA,TRBV18,TGTGCCAGCTCACCCGGGACCGGAAACACCATATATTTT,CASSPGTGNTIYF
TRBJ2-2,once,TRBD1,TRBV27,TGTGCCAGCAGTTACGGGACAGGGGACACCGGGGAGCTGTTTTTT,CASSYGTGDTGELFF